The table lists the clone carrying this TCR beta chain with many counts. Its cognate antigen is unknown. Regions amplified from RNA transcripts were the TCR beta CDR3 regions. The primer set for the first-round RT-PCR of the TCR CDR3 was HTBI. TCRdb re-derived calls from the multiplex PCR reads in MiXCR, one entry per CDR3 protein. Of under 650,000 distinct CDR3 sequences listed, roughly 15% were seen once; the top ten hold 3.8%. The CDR3 is made up of 13 amino acids. Trimming took 2 bases from V and 3 from J, leaving 10 bases between them. Per germline, CDR1 GTSNPN and CDR2 SVGIG (reference sequence). This sample is part of a study of T cells in Graves' hyperthyroidism and ophthalmopathy. Whole-study results and caveats: Most expanded thyroid clonotypes above 0.001 also appeared in blood.

Absence of ophthalmopathy progression within 18 months defined stable Graves' hyperthyroidism. Investigators excluded patients with uncontrolled infection, other autoimmune disease, pregnancy or lactation. The study based diagnoses on clinical symptoms, serum thyroxine and TRAb, thyroid ultrasound and orbital computed tomography. Sequencing used blood. This chain uses TRBV30 with TRBJ1-1; TRBD1 is a possible D gene (5 bases). This receptor was obtained from a woman in her 30s with Graves' hyperthyroidism. The CDR3: CAWSTRGDTEAFF. The CDR3 DNA follows: TGTGCCTGGAGTACGAGGGGAGACACTGAAGCTTTCTTT.